The 13 T cell receptor beta chains listed next were all sequenced from one sample in a study of blood T cell repertoires in COVID-19. Clones were sequenced by immunoSEQ multiplex PCR, and TCRdb holds only the in-frame ones, with some missing. The sample lists 300,000 to 450,000 clones, more than 70% occurring once. Sequences were obtained from peripheral blood. The receptors were gathered from a woman aged 55-69 years with COVID-19, enrolled during active disease.

The CDR3 loop is CASSLQGGDEKLFF. The CDR3 region has the DNA TGTGCCAGCAGCTTACAGGGGGGTGATGAAAAACTGTTTTTT. The chain combines TRBV7-2 with TRBJ1-4; 7 positions match TRBD1. The CDR3 runs 14 residues. The germline V gene has CDR1 SGHTA and CDR2 FQGNSA. V gave up 2 bases and J gave up 6 bases; unmatched junction bases: 3.

This clone appeared once. The chain carries TRBV5-4 and TRBJ2-1, with D possibly matching TRBD2 (5 bases). Germline V lookup: CDR1 SGHNT, CDR2 YYREEE (reference sequence). The CDR3 is 17 amino acids. V was clipped by 4 bases and J by 3 bases, with 20 bases between them. The CDR3 is CASSGPQTRWGYNEQFF. CDR3 DNA: TGTGCCAGCAGCGGGCCCCAAACTAGATGGGGCTACAATGAGCAGTTCTTC.

In this sample, this clone turned up once. The chain joins TRBV29-1 to TRBJ1-5; D possibly corresponds to TRBD1 (6 bases). This CDR3 comprises 14 residues. Germline lookup yields CDR1 SQVTM and CDR2 ANQGSEA. Trimming removed 7 bases from V and 2 bases from J, with 15 bases in between. In DNA form, the CDR3 reads TGCAGCGCCTCAGTGGGGGCCGGCAATCAGCCCCAGCATTTT. Translated: CSASVGAGNQPQHF. Looking up the rest from reference TRBV29-1 and TRBJ1-5 gives the full variable domain: SAVISQKPSRDICQRGTSLTIQCQVDSQVTMMFWYRQQPGQSLTLIATANQGSEATYESGFVIDKFPISRPNLTFSTLTVSNMSPEDSSIYLCSASVGAGNQPQHFGDGTRLSIL.

The rearrangement links TRBV19 to TRBJ1-1, with unresolved D. The CDR3 length is 13 residues. From germline, CDR1 is LNHDA and CDR2 SQIVND (reference sequence). Trimming took off 10 bases at V and 1 base at J, with 13 bases between the two ends. The CDR3 sequence is CATFDTWNTEAFF. CDR3 in DNA: TGTGCCACCTTCGACACTTGGAACACTGAAGCTTTCTTT.

Comment on this clone: Other DNA sequences from this sample encode an identical CDR3 as well. V is TRBV20-1 and J is TRBJ2-1; D remains unclear. The germline gives CDR1 DFQATT, CDR2 SNEGSKA (reference sequence). This CDR3 comprises 10 residues. Trimming left V 3 bases short and J 10 bases short, with 7 bases between. The DNA of the CDR3 is TGCAGTGCTAGCCCAGGAGAGCAGTTCTTC. It is translated as CSASPGEQFF.

J is TRBJ1-4 and V is TRBV2; 7 nucleotides line up with TRBD1. Per the germline V gene, CDR1 is SNHLY and CDR2 is FYNNEI. This CDR3 is 16 amino acids long. V lost 6 bases, J lost 5 bases, and 12 bases stayed unmatched. In DNA, the CDR3 is TGTGCCAGCAGCCTGAGGGGACAGCCCGAGAATGAAAAACTGTTTTTT. It specifies CASSLRGQPENEKLFF.

This clone was observed a handful of times. This chain connects TRBV2 to TRBJ2-7; D uncertain. Germline loops: CDR1 SNHLY, CDR2 FYNNEI. The CDR3 totals 13 residues. Trimming left V 2 bases short and J 4 bases short, with 9 bases between. The CDR3 loop reads CASSESPGYEQYF. The CDR3 DNA follows: TGTGCCAGCAGTGAAAGCCCCGGGTACGAGCAGTACTTC.

The rearrangement joins TRBV5-1 to TRBJ2-1; D ambiguous. CDR3 length: 16 residues. V dropped 1 base and J dropped 1 base, with 12 bases sitting between them. Germline V gene lookup returns CDR1 SGHRS and CDR2 YFSETQ. The CDR3 region is CASSLPQWQSYNEQFF. The CDR3 region has the DNA TGCGCCAGCAGCTTGCCGCAGTGGCAGTCCTACAATGAGCAGTTCTTC.

The chain combines TRBV7-6 with TRBJ1-5; TRBD1 agrees at 7 bases. The CDR3 is 16 residues long. Germline values: CDR1 SGHVS, CDR2 FNYEAQ. J lost 0 bases, V lost 0 bases, and 2 bases had no gene match. The CDR3 bases are TGTGCCAGCAGCTTAGCGACAGGGATTAGCAATCAGCCCCAGCATTTT. Its translation is CASSLATGISNQPQHF.

The chain has TRBV4-2 and TRBJ1-1; 8 bases match TRBD1. V gave up 2 bases and J gave up 4 bases; unmatched junction bases: 6. The germline V gene encodes CDR1 LGHNA and CDR2 YNFKEQ. CDR3 length: 15 amino acids. CDR3 sequence: CASSQTITGGTEAFF. The CDR3 nucleotides read TGTGCCAGCAGCCAAACAATAACAGGGGGCACTGAAGCTTTCTTT.

This clone was found once. This chain joins TRBV10-3 and TRBJ1-6; 10 bases agree with TRBD1. Trimming cost V 7 bases and J 6 bases; bases outside gene matches: 6. Germline V gene data show CDR1 as ENHRY and CDR2 as SYGVKD. This CDR3 contains 15 residues. The CDR3 sequence: CAIKETGGSNSPLHF. DNA for the CDR3: TGTGCCATCAAGGAGACAGGGGGCAGTAATTCACCCCTCCACTTT.

This clone was recorded once. The V and J genes are TRBV5-1 and TRBJ1-2; no firm D call. The V and J ends lost 1 base and 0 bases respectively, with 13 bases between them. Germline values: CDR1 SGHRS, CDR2 YFSETQ. This CDR3 spans 16 amino acids. The CDR3 is CASSLTQSRTNYGYTF. The DNA for the CDR3 is TGCGCCAGCAGCTTGACACAATCCAGGACTAACTATGGCTACACCTTC.

V gene TRBV5-1 combines with J gene TRBJ2-7, with TRBD1 as a possible D gene (6 bases). Germline-derived CDR1 and CDR2 are SGHRS and YFSETQ. Trimming left V 2 bases short and J 1 base short, with 10 bases between. There are 14 residues in the CDR3. As DNA, the CDR3 is TGCGCCAGCAGCTTAAGGGGGAATTCCTACGAGCAGTACTTC. It encodes CASSLRGNSYEQYF.